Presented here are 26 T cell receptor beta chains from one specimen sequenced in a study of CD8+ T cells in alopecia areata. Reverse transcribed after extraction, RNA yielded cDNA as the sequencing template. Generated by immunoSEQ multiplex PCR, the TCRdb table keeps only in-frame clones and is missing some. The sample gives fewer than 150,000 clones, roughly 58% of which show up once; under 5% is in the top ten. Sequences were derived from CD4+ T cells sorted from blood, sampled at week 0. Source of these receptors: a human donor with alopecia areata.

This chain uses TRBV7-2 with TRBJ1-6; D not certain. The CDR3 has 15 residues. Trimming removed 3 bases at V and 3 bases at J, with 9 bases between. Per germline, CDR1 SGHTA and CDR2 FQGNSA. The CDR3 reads CASSFAARYNSPLHF. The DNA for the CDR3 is TGTGCCAGCAGCTTCGCAGCGCGCTATAATTCACCCCTCCACTTT.

The CDR3 DNA sequence: TGTGCCAGCTCACCACCCTCGGGAGCGGGATACGAGCAGTACTTC. Translating it yields CASSPPSGAGYEQYF. The V and J genes are TRBV18 and TRBJ2-7; 7 nucleotides agree with TRBD2. Germline V gene data show CDR1 as KGHSH and CDR2 as LQKENI. This CDR3 contains 15 residues. The J segment lost 4 bases and the V segment lost 0 bases, leaving 6 bases of the junction unmatched.

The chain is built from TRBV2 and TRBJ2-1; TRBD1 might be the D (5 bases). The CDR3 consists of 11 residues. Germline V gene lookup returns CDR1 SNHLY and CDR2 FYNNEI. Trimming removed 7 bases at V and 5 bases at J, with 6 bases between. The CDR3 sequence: CASKTDNEQFF. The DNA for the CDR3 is TGTGCCAGCAAGACAGACAATGAGCAGTTCTTC. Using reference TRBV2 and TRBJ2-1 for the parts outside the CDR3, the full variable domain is EPEVTQTPSHQVTQMGQEVILRCVPISNHLYFYWYRQILGQKVEFLVSFYNNEISEKSEIFDDQFSVERPDGSNFTLKIRSTKLEDSAMYFCASKTDNEQFFGPGTRLTVL.

DNA of the CDR3: TGTGCCAGCAGACCTACTAGCGGGAGTTACACAGATACGCAGTATTTT. Amino acid sequence: CASRPTSGSYTDTQYF. The chain uses TRBV28 and TRBJ2-3; 11 bases are a match to TRBD2. CDR3 length equals 16 residues. Looked up from germline, CDR1 is MDHEN and CDR2 is SYDVKM. After removal of 6 bases from V and 2 bases from J, the junction contained 7 bases not matched to a gene.

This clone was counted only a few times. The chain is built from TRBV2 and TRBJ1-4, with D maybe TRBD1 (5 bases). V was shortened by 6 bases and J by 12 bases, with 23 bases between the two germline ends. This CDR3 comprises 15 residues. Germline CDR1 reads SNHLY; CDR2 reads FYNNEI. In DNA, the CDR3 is TGTGCCAGCAGCCAGGGACGGGGACGGTTAGTCGAACTGTTTTTT. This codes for CASSQGRGRLVELFF.

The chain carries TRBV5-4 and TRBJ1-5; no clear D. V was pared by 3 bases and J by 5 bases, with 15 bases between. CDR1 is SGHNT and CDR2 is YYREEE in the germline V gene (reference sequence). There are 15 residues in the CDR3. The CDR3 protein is CASSSDAREDQPQHF. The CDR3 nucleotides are TGTGCCAGCAGCTCGGACGCACGGGAGGATCAGCCCCAGCATTTT.

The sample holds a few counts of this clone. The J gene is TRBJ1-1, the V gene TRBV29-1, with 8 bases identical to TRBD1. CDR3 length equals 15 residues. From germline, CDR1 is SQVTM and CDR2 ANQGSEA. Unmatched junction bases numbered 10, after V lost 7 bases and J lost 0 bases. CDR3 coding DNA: TGCAGCGCGGACAGGGAGAGATACATGAACACTGAAGCTTTCTTT. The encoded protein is CSADRERYMNTEAFF.

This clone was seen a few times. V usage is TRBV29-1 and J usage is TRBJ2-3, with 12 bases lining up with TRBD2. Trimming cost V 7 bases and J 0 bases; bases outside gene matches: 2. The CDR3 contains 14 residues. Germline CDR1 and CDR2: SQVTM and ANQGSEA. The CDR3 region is CSGTSGASTDTQYF. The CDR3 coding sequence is TGCAGCGGGACTAGCGGGGCTAGCACAGATACGCAGTATTTT.

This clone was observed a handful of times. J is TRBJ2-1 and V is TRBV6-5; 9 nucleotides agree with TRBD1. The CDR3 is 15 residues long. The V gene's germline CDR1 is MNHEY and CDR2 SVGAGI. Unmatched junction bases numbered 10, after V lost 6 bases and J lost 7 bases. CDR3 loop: CASSRQQGARNEQFF. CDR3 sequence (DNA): TGTGCCAGCAGCCGTCAACAGGGGGCCCGGAATGAGCAGTTCTTC.

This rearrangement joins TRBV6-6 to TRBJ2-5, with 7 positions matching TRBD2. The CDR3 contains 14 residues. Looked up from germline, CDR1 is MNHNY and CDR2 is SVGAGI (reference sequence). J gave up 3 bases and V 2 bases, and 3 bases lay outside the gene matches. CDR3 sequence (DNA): TGTGCCAGCAGTTACGCGGGAGTGGAAGAGACCCAGTACTTC. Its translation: CASSYAGVEETQYF.

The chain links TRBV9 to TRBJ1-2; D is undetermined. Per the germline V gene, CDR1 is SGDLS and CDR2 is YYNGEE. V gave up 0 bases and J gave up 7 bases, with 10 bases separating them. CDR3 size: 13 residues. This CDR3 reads CASSVEEGSGYTF. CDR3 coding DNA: TGTGCCAGCAGCGTAGAGGAAGGGTCTGGCTACACCTTC.

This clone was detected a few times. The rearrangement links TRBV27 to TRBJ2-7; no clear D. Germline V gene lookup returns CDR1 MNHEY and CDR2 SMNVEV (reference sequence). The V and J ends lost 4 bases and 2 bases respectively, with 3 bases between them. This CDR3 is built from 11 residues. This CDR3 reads CASSSPYEQYF. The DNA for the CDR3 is TGTGCCAGCAGTTCCCCCTACGAGCAGTACTTC.

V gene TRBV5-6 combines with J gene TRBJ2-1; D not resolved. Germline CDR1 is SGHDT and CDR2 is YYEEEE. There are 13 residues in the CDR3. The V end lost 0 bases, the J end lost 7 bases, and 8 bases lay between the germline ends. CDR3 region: CASSLGGVNEQFF. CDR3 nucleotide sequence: TGTGCCAGCAGCTTGGGAGGTGTGAATGAGCAGTTCTTC.

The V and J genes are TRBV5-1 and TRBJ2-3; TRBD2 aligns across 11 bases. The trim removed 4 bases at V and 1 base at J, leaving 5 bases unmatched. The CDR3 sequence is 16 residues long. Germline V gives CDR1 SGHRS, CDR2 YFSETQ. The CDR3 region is CASSPSGRRGTDTQYF. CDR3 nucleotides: TGCGCCAGCAGCCCTAGCGGGAGGAGGGGCACAGATACGCAGTATTTT. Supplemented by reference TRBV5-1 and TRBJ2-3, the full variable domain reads KAGVTQTPRYLIKTRGQQVTLSCSPISGHRSVSWYQQTPGQGLQFLFEYFSETQRNKGNFPGRFSGRQFSNSRSEMNVSTLELGDSALYLCASSPSGRRGTDTQYFGPGTRLTVL.

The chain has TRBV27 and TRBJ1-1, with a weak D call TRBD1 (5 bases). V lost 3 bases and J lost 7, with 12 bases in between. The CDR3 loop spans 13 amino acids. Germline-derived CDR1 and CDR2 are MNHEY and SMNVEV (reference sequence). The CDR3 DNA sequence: TGTGCCAGCAGTTTGGAGGGTAGGGGTGAAGCTTTCTTT. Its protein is CASSLEGRGEAFF.

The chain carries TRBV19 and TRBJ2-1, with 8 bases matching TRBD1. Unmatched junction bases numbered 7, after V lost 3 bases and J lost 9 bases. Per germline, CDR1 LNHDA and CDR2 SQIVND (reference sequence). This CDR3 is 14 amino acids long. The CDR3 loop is CASSIWQGAGEQFF. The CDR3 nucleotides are TGTGCCAGTAGTATCTGGCAGGGGGCAGGTGAGCAGTTCTTC.

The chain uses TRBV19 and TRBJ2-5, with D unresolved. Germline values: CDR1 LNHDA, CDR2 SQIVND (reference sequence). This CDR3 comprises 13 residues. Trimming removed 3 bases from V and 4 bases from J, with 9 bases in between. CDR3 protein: CASSIHLGETQYF. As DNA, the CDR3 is TGTGCCAGTAGTATCCATCTGGGAGAGACCCAGTACTTC. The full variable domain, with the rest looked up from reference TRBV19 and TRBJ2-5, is DGGITQSPKYLFRKEGQNVTLSCEQNLNHDAMYWYRQDPGQGLRLIYYSQIVNDFQKGDIAEGYSVSREKKESFPLTVTSAQKNPTAFYLCASSIHLGETQYFGPGTRLLVL.

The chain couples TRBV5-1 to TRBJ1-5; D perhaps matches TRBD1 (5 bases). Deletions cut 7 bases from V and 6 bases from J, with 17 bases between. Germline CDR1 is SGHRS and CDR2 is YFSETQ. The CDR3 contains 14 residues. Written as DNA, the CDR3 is TGCGCCAGCCGGAACCCCAGGGCCGCTCAGCCCCAGCATTTT. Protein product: CASRNPRAAQPQHF.

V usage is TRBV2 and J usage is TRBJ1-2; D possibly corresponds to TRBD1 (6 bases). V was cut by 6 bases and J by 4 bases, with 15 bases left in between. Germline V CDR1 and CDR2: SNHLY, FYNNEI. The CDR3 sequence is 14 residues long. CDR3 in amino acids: CASRGGRGLYGYTF. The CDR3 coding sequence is TGTGCCAGCAGGGGAGGCAGGGGTCTCTATGGCTACACCTTC.

The CDR3 reads CASATSHTTDTQYF. CDR3 bases: TGTGCCAGCGCTACGTCTCACACCACAGATACGCAGTATTTT. The chain combines TRBV6-1 with TRBJ2-3; D remains unclear. Germline values: CDR1 MNHNS, CDR2 SASEGT. The CDR3 is made up of 14 amino acids. V was cut by 8 bases and J by 2 bases, with 14 bases left in between.

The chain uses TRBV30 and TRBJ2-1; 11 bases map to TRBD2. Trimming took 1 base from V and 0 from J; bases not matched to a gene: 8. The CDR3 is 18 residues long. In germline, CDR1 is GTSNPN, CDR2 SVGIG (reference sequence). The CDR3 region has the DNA TGTGCCTGGAGTGATTTAGCGGGAGGGAGTAGCTCCTACAATGAGCAGTTCTTC. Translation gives CAWSDLAGGSSSYNEQFF.

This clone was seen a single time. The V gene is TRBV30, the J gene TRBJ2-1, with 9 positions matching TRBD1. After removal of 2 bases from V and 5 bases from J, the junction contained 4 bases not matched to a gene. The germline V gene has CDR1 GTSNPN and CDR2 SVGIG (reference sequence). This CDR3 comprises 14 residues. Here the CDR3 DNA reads TGTGCCTGGAGTTTATGGGACAGGGACAATGAGCAGTTCTTC. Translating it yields CAWSLWDRDNEQFF. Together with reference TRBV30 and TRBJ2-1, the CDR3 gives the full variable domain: SQTIHQWPATLVQPVGSPLSLECTVEGTSNPNLYWYRQAAGRGLQLLFYSVGIGQISSEVPQNLSASRPQDRQFILSSKKLLLSDSGFYLCAWSLWDRDNEQFFGPGTRLTVL.

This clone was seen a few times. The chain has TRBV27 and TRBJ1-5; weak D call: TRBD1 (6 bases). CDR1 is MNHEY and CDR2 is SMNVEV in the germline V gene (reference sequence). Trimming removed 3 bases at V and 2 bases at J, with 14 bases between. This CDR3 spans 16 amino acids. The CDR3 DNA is TGTGCCAGCAGTTTCAGAGGCAGGGGTGGCAATCAGCCCCAGCATTTT. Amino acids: CASSFRGRGGNQPQHF.

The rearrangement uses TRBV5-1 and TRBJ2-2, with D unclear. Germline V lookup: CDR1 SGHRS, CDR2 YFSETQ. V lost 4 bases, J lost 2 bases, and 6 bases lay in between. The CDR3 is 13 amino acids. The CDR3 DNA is TGCGCCAGCAGCGATATTAACACCGGGGAGCTGTTTTTT. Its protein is CASSDINTGELFF. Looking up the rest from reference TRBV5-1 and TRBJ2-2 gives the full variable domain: KAGVTQTPRYLIKTRGQQVTLSCSPISGHRSVSWYQQTPGQGLQFLFEYFSETQRNKGNFPGRFSGRQFSNSRSEMNVSTLELGDSALYLCASSDINTGELFFGEGSRLTVL.

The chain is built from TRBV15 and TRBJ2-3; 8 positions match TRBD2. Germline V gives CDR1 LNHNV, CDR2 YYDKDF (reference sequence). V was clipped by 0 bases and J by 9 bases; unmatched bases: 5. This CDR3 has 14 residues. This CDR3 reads CATSRDLRGGTQYF. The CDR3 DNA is TGTGCCACCAGCAGAGATCTACGGGGGGGCACGCAGTATTTT.

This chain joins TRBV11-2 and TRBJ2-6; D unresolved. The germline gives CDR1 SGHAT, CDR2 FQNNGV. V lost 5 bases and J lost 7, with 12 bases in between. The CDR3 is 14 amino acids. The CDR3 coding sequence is TGTGCCAGCAGCCCCGGGTGGAGCGCCAACGTCCTGACTTTC. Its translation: CASSPGWSANVLTF.